This T cell receptor beta chain was retrieved from a study of blood T cell repertoires in COVID-19. Study-level information: From the United States, Italy and Spain came samples of acute and convalescent COVID-19. Sample material is recorded as cDNA or gDNA derived from T cells, B-cell-depleted T cells, or PBMCs.

The germline V gene has CDR1 SQVTM and CDR2 ANQGSEA. With V trimmed by 6 bases and J by 6 bases, 5 bases remained unmatched. This CDR3 contains 13 residues. Clones were read by immunoSEQ multiplex PCR, and TCRdb kept only the in-frame ones, dropping some. Of approximately 290,000 clones in the sample, roughly 90% were seen once. The source is a woman in her sixties or seventies with acute or convalescent COVID-19. What was sequenced was peripheral blood. V is TRBV29-1 and J is TRBJ2-1; 10 bases are shared with TRBD2. The CDR3 nucleotides read TGCAGCGTCACTAGCGGGGCCGCCAATGAGCAGTTCTTC. It encodes CSVTSGAANEQFF.